The 21 T cell receptor beta chains below all came from one sample that was sequenced in a study of T cells in Graves' hyperthyroidism and ophthalmopathy. TCR beta CDR3 regions were amplified from RNA transcripts. When the TCR CDR3 underwent first-round RT-PCR, the HTBI primer set was used. TCRdb reanalysed the multiplex PCR reads using MiXCR and keeps one entry per CDR3 protein. This sample has about 770,000 distinct CDR3 sequences, with roughly a sixth found just once. Sequenced: blood. These receptors were obtained from a woman aged 45-60 years with Graves' hyperthyroidism that later progressed to Graves' ophthalmopathy.

This clonotype turned up a few times. V usage is TRBV7-2 and J usage is TRBJ1-1, with TRBD1 matching over 8 bases. The germline V gene has CDR1 SGHTA and CDR2 FQGNSA. Losses at the gene ends were 4 bases for V and 4 bases for J; bases not matched to a gene: 8. This CDR3 is 15 amino acids long. The CDR3 coding sequence is TGTGCCAGCAGCTCGACAGGGGCAGGTGGCACTGAAGCTTTCTTT. It translates to CASSSTGAGGTEAFF.

The chain uses TRBV20-1 and TRBJ1-1, with no clear D. Germline V gives CDR1 DFQATT, CDR2 SNEGSKA (reference sequence). The length of the CDR3 is 11 residues. The V gene lost 4 bases and the J gene lost 6 bases, with 9 bases spanning the gap. The CDR3 DNA is TGCAGTGCTACCGTAAAGCCTGAAGCTTTCTTT. Translation: CSATVKPEAFF.

This clonotype appeared many times. This chain connects TRBV7-6 to TRBJ1-1, with 7 bases matching TRBD1. Germline V gene lookup returns CDR1 SGHVS and CDR2 FNYEAQ. This CDR3 has 15 residues. Germline trimming cut 2 bases from V and 3 bases from J; bases unmatched to any gene: 6. The CDR3 nucleotides are TGTGCCAGCAGCTTATGGGGGACAGCTTACACTGAAGCTTTCTTT. Protein sequence: CASSLWGTAYTEAFF. The full variable domain, its missing parts supplied by reference TRBV7-6 and TRBJ1-1, is GAGVSQSPRYKVTKRGQDVALRCDPISGHVSLYWYRQALGQGPEFLTYFNYEAQQDKSGLPNDRFSAERPEGSISTLTIQRTEQRDSAMYRCASSLWGTAYTEAFFGQGTRLTVV.

This clonotype was picked up a small number of times. This chain links TRBV12-3 or TRBV12-4 with TRBJ2-1; 9 bases match TRBD2. The ends lost 6 bases at V and 7 bases at J; junction bases unmatched: 10. This CDR3 is built from 15 residues. CDR3 sequence reads: CASRKSGGPRNEQFF. Here the CDR3 DNA reads TGTGCCAGCAGAAAAAGCGGGGGGCCGAGGAATGAGCAGTTCTTC.

This clonotype was seen at least ten times. The rearrangement joins TRBV19 to TRBJ1-1; possibly TRBD1 for D (6 bases). Germline values: CDR1 LNHDA, CDR2 SQIVND (reference sequence). Between the trimmed V and J ends, which lost 5 bases and 5 bases, there was a span of 15 bases. The CDR3 is 14 residues long. The CDR3 coding sequence is TGTGCCAGTAGTCTCGCTGGGGGCAAGACTGAAGCTTTCTTT. This gives the protein CASSLAGGKTEAFF.

This clonotype was recorded many times. V usage is TRBV3-1 and J usage is TRBJ2-1; 10 bases are shared with TRBD1. Per the germline V gene, CDR1 is LGHDT and CDR2 is YNNKEL (reference sequence). The CDR3 has 16 amino acids. V shed 0 bases, J shed 10 bases, and the junction held 9 bases outside the gene matches. The CDR3 here is CASSQDAMTGGREQFF. DNA for the CDR3: TGTGCCAGCAGCCAAGATGCCATGACAGGGGGCCGAGAGCAGTTCTTC.

The J gene is TRBJ2-3, the V gene TRBV20-1, with TRBD2 matching 10 bases. From germline, CDR1 is DFQATT and CDR2 SNEGSKA (reference sequence). The CDR3 loop spans 15 amino acids. The junction had 11 bases not matched to a gene; V was cut back by 4 bases and J by 7 bases. CDR3: CSAIPGLAGGNTQYF. The CDR3, as DNA: TGCAGTGCTATCCCCGGGTTAGCGGGGGGAAATACGCAGTATTTT.

This clonotype was counted only a few times. The chain carries TRBV20-1 and TRBJ2-4; TRBD1 agrees at 8 bases. J was trimmed by 5 bases and V by 7 bases; bases with no gene match: 7. This CDR3 spans 13 amino acids. Germline V gives CDR1 DFQATT, CDR2 SNEGSKA (reference sequence). The CDR3 reads CSVHNRGENIQYF. CDR3 in DNA: TGCAGTGTTCACAACAGGGGGGAAAACATTCAGTACTTC.

This clonotype turned up a few times. The rearrangement joins TRBV5-5 to TRBJ2-5; TRBD1 is a possible D gene (7 bases). Germline V gene data show CDR1 as SGHKS and CDR2 as YYEKEE (reference sequence). Trimming took 4 bases from V and 4 from J, leaving 14 bases between them. This CDR3 has 14 amino acids. This CDR3 is CASSSRGVAETQYF. CDR3 bases: TGTGCCAGCAGCAGCAGGGGGGTCGCAGAGACCCAGTACTTC. Together with reference TRBV5-5 and TRBJ2-5, the CDR3 gives the full variable domain: DAGVTQSPTHLIKTRGQQVTLRCSPISGHKSVSWYQQVLGQGPQFIFQYYEKEERGRGNFPDRFSARQFPNYSSELNVNALLLGDSALYLCASSSRGVAETQYFGPGTRLLVL.

The table lists this clonotype with many counts. The rearrangement uses TRBV11-2 and TRBJ2-5; D possibly matches TRBD1 or TRBD2 (5 bases each). Trimming took 3 bases from V and 5 from J, leaving 10 bases between them. The germline V gene encodes CDR1 SGHAT and CDR2 FQNNGV. The CDR3 extends over 13 amino acids. The CDR3 DNA reads TGTGCCAGCAGCTTTGGGGGTTCGGAGACCCAGTACTTC. Translation gives CASSFGGSETQYF.

This clonotype was detected many times. The CDR3 loop reads CSASFGPPDTQYF. CDR3 in DNA: TGCAGTGCTAGTTTTGGGCCCCCAGATACGCAGTATTTT. This chain uses TRBV20-1 with TRBJ2-3; D unclear. CDR1 is DFQATT and CDR2 is SNEGSKA in the germline V gene (reference sequence). The CDR3 covers 13 residues. Trimming left V 3 bases short and J 4 bases short, with 11 bases between.

The chain joins TRBV11-2 to TRBJ1-3; D is unclear. Trimming pared 5 bases from V and 0 bases from J, leaving 14 bases between. The CDR3 totals 16 residues. CDR1 is SGHAT and CDR2 is FQNNGV in the germline V gene. The CDR3 sequence: CASSRGPSFSGNTIYF. The DNA of the CDR3 is TGTGCCAGCAGCCGAGGACCCTCCTTCTCTGGAAACACCATATATTTT.

This clonotype has only a few counts. The chain combines TRBV5-6 with TRBJ1-4; 7 bases match TRBD1. The germline V gene has CDR1 SGHDT and CDR2 YYEEEE. Trimming removed 2 bases from V and 5 bases from J; junction bases left unmatched: 6. The CDR3 runs 15 residues. As DNA, the CDR3 is TGTGCCAGCAGCTTTCAGGACAGGAGAAATGAAAAACTGTTTTTT. This codes for CASSFQDRRNEKLFF.

As regards this clonotype: This clone may be a read error of a much larger clone one base away. The chain combines TRBV6-5 with TRBJ2-5; maybe TRBD2 (7 bases). This CDR3 region has 15 residues. In germline, CDR1 is MNHEY, CDR2 SVGAGI. The chain's CDR3 is CASSYVAGAQENQYF. The CDR3 DNA sequence: TGTGCCAGCAGTTACGTTGCGGGGGCCCAAGAGAACCAGTACTTC.

In this sample, this clonotype turned up many times. This chain joins TRBV12-3 or TRBV12-4 and TRBJ2-5; 10 bases map to TRBD1. The V gene end was trimmed by 5 bases and the J gene end by 5 bases; junction bases not matched to a gene: 5. The CDR3 spans 14 residues. CDR3 nucleotide sequence: TGTGCCAGCAGTCATGGGACAGGGGTCGAGACCCAGTACTTC. It yields the protein CASSHGTGVETQYF.

This clonotype appeared a few times. The chain carries TRBV5-1 and TRBJ2-1; possibly TRBD1 for D (6 bases). V lost 2 bases and J lost 4, with 13 bases in between. This CDR3 comprises 15 residues. From germline, CDR1 is SGHRS and CDR2 YFSETQ. As DNA, the CDR3 is TGCGCCAGCAGCTTTACGGACAGAAATTACAATGAGCAGTTCTTC. Protein: CASSFTDRNYNEQFF.

V and J are TRBV7-2 and TRBJ1-5, with 9 bases that match TRBD1. CDR1 is SGHTA and CDR2 is FQGNSA in the germline V gene. This CDR3 spans 17 amino acids. The junction had 5 bases not matched to a gene; V was cut back by 0 bases and J by 2 bases. CDR3 DNA sequence: TGTGCCAGCAGCTTAGCTTCCCGGGACAGGGGCAATCAGCCCCAGCATTTT. Translated: CASSLASRDRGNQPQHF.

This clonotype was observed at least ten times. This chain connects TRBV7-2 to TRBJ2-3, with 10 bases matching TRBD2. Germline-derived CDR1 and CDR2 are SGHTA and FQGNSA. V was clipped by 0 bases and J by 1 base; unmatched bases: 4. The CDR3 sequence is 17 residues long. The CDR3 spells CASSLAGTSVGTDTQYF. The DNA for the CDR3 is TGTGCCAGCAGCTTAGCCGGGACTAGCGTAGGCACAGATACGCAGTATTTT.

A few counts support this clonotype. The V and J genes are TRBV4-1 and TRBJ2-2, with D maybe TRBD2 (6 bases). Trimming cost V 4 bases and J 4 bases, with 10 bases left between them. The CDR3 covers 14 residues. Germline lookup yields CDR1 MGHRA and CDR2 YSYEKL. The CDR3 DNA reads as TGCGCCAGCAGCCGGGGACTGAGCACCGGGGAGCTGTTTTTT. It translates to CASSRGLSTGELFF.

A few counts support this clonotype. The chain recombines TRBV13 with TRBJ2-3, with TRBD2 identical over 11 bases. Germline loops: CDR1 PRHDT, CDR2 FYEKMQ (reference sequence). This CDR3 spans 18 amino acids. J lost 2 bases, V lost 1 base, and 8 bases had no gene match. CDR3 sequence reads: CASSLVKLAGANTDTQYF. The CDR3 DNA reads TGTGCCAGCAGCTTAGTTAAACTAGCGGGGGCCAACACAGATACGCAGTATTTT.

J is TRBJ2-7 and V is TRBV27; D ambiguous. The V gene lost 3 bases and the J gene lost 5 bases, with 14 bases spanning the gap. This CDR3 is built from 14 residues. Germline V lookup: CDR1 MNHEY, CDR2 SMNVEV (reference sequence). The CDR3 is CASSFAFPPNEQYF. Written as DNA, the CDR3 is TGTGCCAGCAGTTTCGCGTTCCCTCCTAACGAGCAGTACTTC.